The 2 T cell receptor beta chains below come from one sample, sequenced in a study of cytomegalovirus exposure and HLA in healthy donors. The PCR employed 60 Vbeta primers together with 13 Jbeta primers. Using immunoSEQ multiplex PCR, the repertoire was profiled, and TCRdb retains in-frame clones only, with some absent. The repertoire has 80,000 to 100,000 clones, about 81% of them found once; the top ten carry more than 1.4%. Sample: PBMCs. All receptors derive from a man aged 40-50 years in good health and CMV-seronegative.

This clone was detected only once. The CDR3 protein is CASSVGQNNSPLHF. In DNA, the CDR3 is TGTGCCAGCAGCGTGGGACAGAATAATTCACCCCTCCACTTT. The J gene is TRBJ1-6, the V gene TRBV5-6; 7 bases align to TRBD1. There are 14 residues in the CDR3. CDR1 and CDR2 (germline): SGHDT, YYEEEE. Losses at the gene ends were 4 bases for V and 5 bases for J; bases not matched to a gene: 3.

The J gene is TRBJ2-5, the V gene TRBV7-9, with TRBD2 identical over 8 bases. This CDR3 has 17 residues. The germline gives CDR1 SEHNR, CDR2 FQNEAQ (reference sequence). Losses at the gene ends were 1 base for V and 1 base for J; bases not matched to a gene: 8. The DNA for the CDR3 is TGTGCCAGCAGCTTAGAGGGGCTGGCGGGGGGCCAAGAGACCCAGTACTTC. Protein product: CASSLEGLAGGQETQYF.